This record looks at one T cell receptor (beta chain) sequence and its context. Its recognized antigen is unknown. No base-level quality is on record; no much larger clone is a single base apart. Other DNA sequences within the sample encode an identical CDR3. TCRbeta CDR3 regions were amplified from genomic DNA using the immunoSEQ Assay, a bias-controlled multiplex PCR. As for the original processing: The number of nucleated cells in each sample was estimated from the amplification of reference gene primers within the assay. To quantify the absolute abundance of each unique TCRbeta CDR3 rearrangement, sequence reads were collapsed and filtered. Productive Simpson clonality was computed per sample as the square root of Simpson's diversity index over productive rearrangements. In TCRdb, the immuneACCESS table is reduced to in-frame sequences with V and J assigned. These tables do not hold every clone; where another copy was compared, an unresolved V gene accounts for under half, and the others remain unexplained. From that table come the V and J calls and clone size; the DNA was used to work out D and trimming. This sample comprises some 150,000 clones, under 90% of them detected only once. The ten largest clones represent roughly two fifths of the sample.

Collaborating institutions collected whole blood in K2EDTA tubes following their own protocols. Collaborator samples were shipped for TCRbeta analysis as frozen whole blood, isolated PBMCs, or DNA extracted from either sample type. The data stem from a study of blood T cell repertoires in COVID-19 (dated by TCRdb to between 2020 and 2021). General notes on the study: The collaborator samples originated in the United States, Italy and Spain and spanned the acute and convalescent phases of COVID-19. Sample metadata almost always included a de-identified subject ID, COVID-19 status, age in years and sex. The dataset comprised deeply sampled blood TCRbeta repertoires from subjects exposed to, actively infected with, or recovered from COVID-19. Where HLA class I and class II types were available, the types were taken from metadata supplied by the sample provider, not from assay-based typing. The material from the prospective study consisted of cDNA or gDNA derived from T cells, B-cell-depleted T cells, or PBMCs. The samples were drawn from two sources: the first 160 participants of the ongoing ImmuneRACE study, and about 1,300 subjects contributed by 6 global collaborators. The repertoires were released in a freely available public database intended as a resource for research on the immune response to SARS-CoV-2.

CDR1 and CDR2 are drawn from the germline V gene: SGHRS, YFSETQ. V sheds 0 bases and J sheds 4 bases, leaving 13 bases between their ends. CDR3 length: 15 amino acids, cysteine to phenylalanine. Only the CDR3 region is kept as DNA, spanning 45 bases read in frame from base 1. The full study reports these points: Clinical and demographic metadata were provided uncurated, with the amount varying by source and participant.

The chain uses TRBV5-1 and TRBJ1-2; TRBD1 is perhaps the D gene, given 5 matching bases. The TCR was taken from a human donor in a cohort sampled during active COVID-19. The sequenced sample consisted of peripheral blood. Read as DNA, the sequence is TGCGCCAGCAGCTTGGCCGGGGGAGCCGGCTATGGCTACACCTTC. Its coded protein is CASSLAGGAGYGYTF. When the CDR3 is completed using the reference TRBV5-1 and TRBJ1-2 genes on either side, the full variable domain is KAGVTQTPRYLIKTRGQQVTLSCSPISGHRSVSWYQQTPGQGLQFLFEYFSETQRNKGNFPGRFSGRQFSNSRSEMNVSTLELGDSALYLCASSLAGGAGYGYTFGSGTRLTVV.